This entry features one TCR beta chain sequence. Healthy Caucasians from Russia aged roughly 6 to 100 served as donors. For the second PCR, which ran for about 7 to 11 cycles, a sample-barcoded 5' primer and a J-beta primer mix were used. Each cDNA was tagged by a template-switch adaptor containing 12 random nucleotides. TCRdb reprocessed the 5' RACE reads via MiXCR and lists one record per CDR3 protein. Here the sample spans roughly 1.9 million distinct CDR3 sequences, about two fifths being singletons. The sample comes from a study of blood T cells in healthy people across ages. Germline V CDR1 and CDR2: DFQATT, SNEGSKA (reference sequence). The CDR3 consists of 13 residues. V dropped 5 bases and J dropped 4; count of bases not matched to a gene: 6.

This sequence joins TRBV20-1 and TRBJ1-2, with 8 bases lining up with TRBD1. Source material: blood. This clonotype was sampled from a human donor in good health. The CDR3 DNA sequence: TGCAGTGCTCATCAGGGGGCAGGCTATGGCTACACCTTC. It encodes CSAHQGAGYGYTF.